A selection of T cell receptor beta chains follows, all from one sample in a study of blood T cell repertoires in COVID-19. Libraries were prepared by immunoSEQ multiplex PCR; TCRdb keeps only in-frame clonotypes and omits some of them. This sample carries about 360,000 clones, around 86% of them seen once, and the ten largest clones take under 3%. Source material: peripheral blood. These receptor sequences come from a human donor in a cohort sampled during active COVID-19. CDR3s include the opening cysteine and the closing phenylalanine or tryptophan. D genes are given only for firm matches. The listing skips clone size in some rows; elsewhere it reads once, few, many or a size class.

once	14	TRBJ2-3	.	TRBV7-2	CASSLGTAVSTQYF	TGTGCCAGCAGCTTAGGGACTGCGGTTAGTACGCAGTATTTT
.	16	TRBJ1-4	TRBD1	TRBV5-1	CASSLDGQGRGEKLFF	TGCGCCAGCAGCTTGGACGGACAGGGGAGAGGTGAAAAACTGTTTTTT
few	15	TRBJ2-2	TRBD2	TRBV7-3	CASSKTSGSSGELFF	TGTGCCAGCAGCAAAACTAGCGGGAGTAGCGGGGAGCTGTTTTTT
.	15	TRBJ2-7	.	TRBV10-2	CASSESVPAPDEQYF	TGCGCCAGCAGTGAGTCGGTTCCCGCGCCGGACGAGCAGTACTTC
.	16	TRBJ2-1	TRBD2	TRBV3-1/TRBV3-2	CASSQDTGGSYNEQFF	TGTGCCAGCAGCCAAGATACGGGGGGCTCCTACAATGAGCAGTTCTTC
.	16	TRBJ2-5	TRBD2	TRBV11-2	CASSLGSRTRGETQYF	TGTGCCAGCAGCTTAGGGTCTCGGACTAGAGGAGAGACCCAGTACTTC
.	15	TRBJ1-3	TRBD1	TRBV19	CASSPPGQTGNTIYF	TGTGCCAGTAGCCCACCGGGACAGACTGGAAACACCATATATTTT
many	14	TRBJ2-2	.	TRBV30	CAWARQGRAGELFF	TGTGCCTGGGCAAGACAGGGGAGGGCCGGGGAGCTGTTTTTT
.	14	TRBJ2-7	TRBD1	TRBV28	CASRSTGARYEQYF	TGTGCCAGCAGATCCACAGGGGCCCGCTACGAGCAGTACTTC
.	12	TRBJ1-1	.	TRBV30	CASATDNTEAFF	TGTGCCTCCGCGACAGATAACACTGAAGCTTTCTTT
few	16	TRBJ2-1	TRBD2	TRBV28	CASSLAGGPIYNEQFF	TGTGCCAGCAGTTTAGCGGGAGGGCCGATATACAATGAGCAGTTCTTC
.	17	TRBJ2-5	TRBD2	TRBV4-1	CASSQGTTGTRKETQYF	TGCGCCAGCAGCCAAGGAACAACCGGGACTAGAAAAGAGACCCAGTACTTC
.	16	TRBJ1-3	.	TRBV5-6	CASSLSFGGSGNTIYF	TGTGCCAGCAGCTTGTCTTTTGGCGGCTCTGGAAACACCATATATTTT
.	16	TRBJ2-3	TRBD2	TRBV19	CASSTPGLGGADTQYF	TGTGCCAGTAGTACTCCGGGACTAGGCGGGGCAGATACGCAGTATTTT
.	18	TRBJ2-1	TRBD2	TRBV3-1/TRBV3-2	CASSQVSPGRSSYNEQFF	TGTGCCAGCAGCCAAGTATCCCCCGGGAGGAGCTCCTACAATGAGCAGTTCTTC
.	12	TRBJ1-5	TRBD1	TRBV29-1	CSVGQGNQPQHF	TGCAGCGTTGGACAGGGGAATCAGCCCCAGCATTTT
.	15	TRBJ1-1	TRBD1	TRBV4-1	CASSQADRGTTEAFF	TGCGCCAGCAGCCAGGCGGACAGGGGAACCACTGAAGCTTTCTTT
.	13	TRBJ2-5	.	TRBV19	CASSPRGVETQYF	TGTGCCAGTAGTCCCAGGGGGGTTGAGACCCAGTACTTC
few	13	TRBJ1-1	TRBD1	TRBV7-2	CASSPGQGGGAFF	TGTGCCAGTTCCCCGGGACAGGGCGGTGGGGCTTTCTTT
.	15	TRBJ2-1	.	TRBV28	CASSPPGLFYNEQFF	TGTGCCAGCAGTCCCCCGGGACTTTTTTACAATGAGCAGTTCTTC
few	13	TRBJ2-1	.	TRBV6-1	CASSEGSANEQFF	TGTGCCAGCAGTGAAGGTAGCGCCAATGAGCAGTTCTTC
.	13	TRBJ1-4	.	TRBV12-3/TRBV12-4	CASSRGANEKLFF	TGTGCCAGCAGCCGAGGAGCGAATGAAAAACTGTTTTTT
.	14	TRBJ2-1	.	TRBV7-2	CASSPDPGNNEQFF	TGTGCCAGCAGCCCGGACCCGGGAAACAATGAGCAGTTCTTC
.	17	TRBJ2-1	.	TRBV7-2	CASSLGSRRNSYNEQFF	TGTGCCAGCAGCTTAGGATCACGGCGGAACTCCTACAATGAGCAGTTCTTC
.	13	TRBJ1-6	TRBD1	TRBV2	CASMYRGSSPLHF	TGTGCCAGCATGTACAGGGGAAGCTCACCCCTCCACTTT
once	15	TRBJ2-6	.	TRBV15	CATSTFRSGANVLTF	TGTGCCACCAGCACGTTTCGCTCTGGGGCCAACGTCCTGACTTTC
.	16	TRBJ1-2	TRBD1	TRBV19	CATGRRTGLTNYGYTF	TGTGCCACCGGGAGGAGGACAGGGCTAACTAACTATGGCTACACCTTC
once	14	TRBJ2-7	.	TRBV29-1	CSVRTGITSYEQYF	TGCAGCGTCCGGACGGGAATCACCTCCTACGAGCAGTACTTC
.	13	TRBJ1-5	.	TRBV6-5	CASSPGVGQPQHF	TGTGCCAGCAGTCCGGGGGTGGGCCAGCCCCAGCATTTT
once	15	TRBJ2-1	.	TRBV19	CASSIQGANYNEQFF	TGTGCCAGTAGTATTCAAGGGGCCAACTACAATGAGCAGTTCTTC
.	15	TRBJ1-2	TRBD1	TRBV5-1	CASSEFEGQVYGYTF	TGCGCCAGCAGCGAGTTCGAGGGACAGGTCTATGGCTACACCTTC